A single sample gave rise to the 25 T cell receptor beta chains below, sequenced in a study of cytomegalovirus exposure and HLA in healthy donors. The PCR contained 60 Vbeta and 13 Jbeta primers. The method was immunoSEQ multiplex PCR; TCRdb's version includes in-frame clones alone and lacks a portion of them. The data contain around 190,000 clones, about four fifths of them singletons. Sequenced material: PBMCs. The receptors here all came from a man aged 40-49 years in good health and CMV-seropositive.

This rearrangement joins TRBV5-6 to TRBJ2-6, with D hard to call. CDR1 and CDR2 (germline): SGHDT, YYEEEE. The CDR3 spans 14 residues. The V gene lost 3 bases and the J gene lost 2 bases, with 6 bases spanning the gap. The CDR3 region has the DNA TGTGCCAGCAGCTCTCAGACTGGGGCCAACGTCCTGACTTTC. Protein sequence: CASSSQTGANVLTF.

In this sample, this clone turned up a few times. The rearrangement joins TRBV7-9 to TRBJ2-2; D remains ambiguous. The CDR3 sequence is 11 residues long. CDR1 is SEHNR, CDR2 FQNEAQ, per germline (reference sequence). Trimming shortened V by 4 bases and J by 5 bases, and 2 bases separated the two germline ends. As DNA, the CDR3 is TGTGCCAGCAGCTCAACCGGGGAGCTGTTTTTT. Protein product: CASSSTGELFF.

The chain carries TRBV6-5 and TRBJ2-5; 10 positions agree with TRBD1. CDR1 and CDR2 from the germline V gene are MNHEY and SVGAGI. CDR3 length equals 14 residues. Germline trimming cut 4 bases from V and 5 bases from J; bases unmatched to any gene: 4. CDR3 nucleotides: TGTGCCAGCAGTTGGGGACAGGGGATCGAGACCCAGTACTTC. Translating it yields CASSWGQGIETQYF.

The V gene is TRBV5-1, the J gene TRBJ2-1, with 12 bases lining up with TRBD1. The CDR3 contains 15 residues. The junction had 7 bases not matched to a gene; V was cut back by 4 bases and J by 8 bases. Germline-derived CDR1 and CDR2 are SGHRS and YFSETQ. CDR3 amino acids: CASSQPGTGGHEQFF. The CDR3 DNA is TGCGCCAGCAGCCAACCCGGGACAGGGGGCCATGAGCAGTTCTTC. Using reference TRBV5-1 and TRBJ2-1 for the parts outside the CDR3, the full variable domain is KAGVTQTPRYLIKTRGQQVTLSCSPISGHRSVSWYQQTPGQGLQFLFEYFSETQRNKGNFPGRFSGRQFSNSRSEMNVSTLELGDSALYLCASSQPGTGGHEQFFGPGTRLTVL.

As for this clone: Germline and junction disagree at one end, which may indicate a read error. The chain links TRBV5-1 to TRBJ2-3, with D possibly matching TRBD2 (5 bases). Per the germline V gene, CDR1 is SGHRS and CDR2 is YFSETQ. This CDR3 region has 14 residues. DNA of the CDR3: TGCGCCAGCAGCTTGGTATCTAGCATAGATACGCAGTATTTT. This translates into CASSLVSSIDTQYF.

The rearrangement uses TRBV28 and TRBJ2-2; TRBD1 matches 10 bases. The V segment lost 9 bases and the J segment 6 bases; nucleotides outside the gene matches: 13. The germline gives CDR1 MDHEN, CDR2 SYDVKM. The CDR3 covers 16 residues. In DNA form, the CDR3 reads TGTGCCAGTCTGGATCCCGACAGGGGGCTCGCCGGGGAGCTGTTTTTT. It is translated as CASLDPDRGLAGELFF.

J is TRBJ2-7 and V is TRBV6-6; 9 positions match TRBD1. With 8 bases clipped from V and 3 bases from J, the junction kept 2 bases outside the gene matches. The CDR3 runs to 12 residues. Germline CDR1 and CDR2: MNHNY and SVGAGI (reference sequence). As DNA, the CDR3 is TGTGCCAGCCGACAGGGGGTCTACGAGCAGTACTTC. Encoded protein: CASRQGVYEQYF.

The chain recombines TRBV5-4 with TRBJ1-1; possibly TRBD1 for D (5 bases). The CDR3 extends over 14 amino acids. The V end was cut by 4 bases, the J end by 2 bases, with 12 bases between. The germline gives CDR1 SGHNT, CDR2 YYREEE (reference sequence). The CDR3 sequence is CASSGTTVNTEAFF. CDR3 bases: TGTGCCAGCAGCGGAACGACAGTAAACACTGAAGCTTTCTTT.

The chain uses TRBV29-1 and TRBJ1-2; the D gene is possibly TRBD1 (5 bases). CDR1 SQVTM and CDR2 ANQGSEA come from the germline V gene. Trimming took 4 bases from V and 5 from J, leaving 8 bases between them. This CDR3 is built from 11 residues. The CDR3, as DNA: TGCAGCGTTGGGTACAGGTATGGCTACACCTTC. This codes for CSVGYRYGYTF.

V and J are TRBV29-1 and TRBJ2-1; tentatively, D is TRBD2 (7 bases). CDR1 and CDR2 (germline): SQVTM, ANQGSEA. This CDR3 contains 14 residues. V gave up 4 bases and J gave up 8 bases, with 18 bases separating them. The DNA for the CDR3 is TGCAGCGTTGTGGGGGGGACATTGGGGGATGAGCAGTTCTTC. Amino acid sequence: CSVVGGTLGDEQFF.

The chain employs TRBV6-5 and TRBJ1-2; 8 positions agree with TRBD1. Germline assignment: CDR1 MNHEY and CDR2 SVGAGI. CDR3 length: 16 residues. Trimming took 1 base from V and 0 from J; bases not matched to a gene: 4. CDR3 residues: CASSYWGQASNYGYTF. CDR3 nucleotides: TGTGCCAGCAGTTACTGGGGACAGGCATCTAACTATGGCTACACCTTC.

V gene TRBV28 combines with J gene TRBJ2-7; tentatively, D is TRBD2 (6 bases). CDR1 and CDR2 (germline): MDHEN, SYDVKM. Deletions cut 4 bases from V and 4 bases from J, with 8 bases between. The CDR3 sequence is 12 residues long. DNA of the CDR3: TGTGCCAGCAGTTCGGGACTTTACGAGCAGTACTTC. This translates into CASSSGLYEQYF.

Comments on this clone: The germline gene is not matched at one end of the junction; a read error may be the cause. The V call is TRBV5-4, the J call TRBJ2-7; the match to TRBD2 covers 7 bases. The CDR3 consists of 14 residues. Germline V gene sequence: CDR1 SGHNT, CDR2 YYREEE (reference sequence). The CDR3 DNA sequence: TGCGCCAGCAGCCCCTCCATACTGGGAGGGGAGCAGTACTTC. It encodes CASSPSILGGEQYF.

With regard to this clone: No conserved phenylalanine or tryptophan ends this CDR3, so it is likely a read error. The V gene is TRBV29-1, the J gene TRBJ2-3; 11 bases are shared with TRBD2. CDR1 SQVTM and CDR2 ANQGSEA come from the germline V gene. This CDR3 contains 17 residues. With V trimmed by 7 bases and J by 0 bases, 12 bases remained unmatched. CDR3 in amino acids: CSAGGLAEEVSTDTQYS. CDR3 DNA sequence: TGCAGCGCCGGGGGACTAGCGGAGGAGGTTAGCACAGATACGCAGTATTCT.

The chain combines TRBV19 with TRBJ1-1; a weak D match, TRBD1 (6 bases). Trimming cost V 3 bases and J 12 bases, with 17 bases left between them. This CDR3 comprises 13 residues. Germline V gene sequence: CDR1 LNHDA, CDR2 SQIVND (reference sequence). CDR3 coding DNA: TGTGCCAGTAGTATTAAGTCAGGGGCTGGAACTTTCTTT. This encodes CASSIKSGAGTFF.

The gene calls are TRBV4-2 and TRBJ1-2, with D possibly being TRBD1 (5 bases). Trimming removed 1 base at V and 1 base at J, with 10 bases between. The germline V gene encodes CDR1 LGHNA and CDR2 YNFKEQ. The CDR3 sequence is 15 residues long. CDR3 region: CASSQGGRYNYGYTF. In DNA form, the CDR3 reads TGTGCCAGCAGCCAAGGGGGCAGGTATAACTATGGCTACACCTTC.

In DNA form, the CDR3 reads TGTGCCTGGAGTGTCAGGTTAGCTAACTATGGCTACACCTTC. As protein: CAWSVRLANYGYTF. The rearrangement uses TRBV30 and TRBJ1-2; D unclear. Germline V gene data show CDR1 as GTSNPN and CDR2 as SVGIG (reference sequence). The ends were cut back, 0 bases at V and 0 bases at J, with 8 bases in the middle. The CDR3 loop spans 14 amino acids. Full variable domain (rest looked up from reference TRBV30 and TRBJ1-2): SQTIHQWPATLVQPVGSPLSLECTVEGTSNPNLYWYRQAAGRGLQLLFYSVGIGQISSEVPQNLSASRPQDRQFILSSKKLLLSDSGFYLCAWSVRLANYGYTFGSGTRLTVV.

The chain couples TRBV10-3 to TRBJ2-7, with 7 bases aligning to TRBD2. Germline lookup yields CDR1 ENHRY and CDR2 SYGVKD. This CDR3 has 16 amino acids. The V and J ends lost 0 bases and 4 bases, in that order; junction bases with no gene match: 9. CDR3 in amino acids: CAISESQDSGRYEQYF. The CDR3 DNA follows: TGTGCCATCAGTGAGTCGCAGGATAGCGGGCGGTACGAGCAGTACTTC.

The chain combines TRBV7-2 with TRBJ2-5, with 10 bases aligning to TRBD1. Trimming removed 5 bases from V and 1 base from J; junction bases left unmatched: 4. In germline, CDR1 is SGHTA, CDR2 FQGNSA. This CDR3 has 15 residues. CDR3 amino acids: CASSPRTGGQETQYF. DNA for the CDR3: TGTGCCAGCAGCCCTAGGACAGGGGGCCAAGAGACCCAGTACTTC.

The chain recombines TRBV15 with TRBJ2-5, with D possibly matching TRBD1 (5 bases). The CDR3 contains 13 residues. Germline-derived CDR1 and CDR2 are LNHNV and YYDKDF (reference sequence). The V and J ends lost 4 bases and 4 bases respectively, with 10 bases between them. This CDR3 is CATSMGLRETQYF. The CDR3 region has the DNA TGTGCCACCAGCATGGGGCTTCGAGAGACCCAGTACTTC.

The chain is built from TRBV18 and TRBJ2-7, with a weak D call TRBD1 (5 bases). The germline V gene encodes CDR1 KGHSH and CDR2 LQKENI. CDR3 length: 13 amino acids. V was clipped by 4 bases and J by 3 bases, with 10 bases between them. The DNA for the CDR3 is TGTGCCAGCTCACGCCTGCAGGGCTACGAGCAGTACTTC. It yields the protein CASSRLQGYEQYF. Combining the CDR3 with reference TRBV18 and TRBJ2-7 gives the whole variable domain NAGVMQNPRHLVRRRGQEARLRCSPMKGHSHVYWYRQLPEEGLKFMVYLQKENIIDESGMPKERFSAEFPKEGPSILRIQQVVRGDSAAYFCASSRLQGYEQYFGPGTRLTVT.

The chain carries TRBV5-1 and TRBJ1-3; 7 bases map to TRBD1. The CDR3 extends over 16 amino acids. The V and J ends lost 4 bases and 2 bases, in that order; junction bases with no gene match: 9. Germline lookup yields CDR1 SGHRS and CDR2 YFSETQ. CDR3 coding DNA: TGCGCCAGCAGCACTTCAGGGGGAATAACTGGAAACACCATATATTTT. Protein product: CASSTSGGITGNTIYF.

This rearrangement joins TRBV6-5 to TRBJ2-3; 10 bases line up with TRBD2. Germline V gives CDR1 MNHEY, CDR2 SVGAGI. The CDR3 is 15 amino acids. V trimming: 3 bases; J trimming: 7 bases; junction bases outside the gene matches: 7. CDR3 protein: CASSYSSGGRNTQYF. CDR3 sequence (DNA): TGTGCCAGCAGTTATTCTAGCGGGGGACGGAATACGCAGTATTTT.

J is TRBJ2-6 and V is TRBV5-4; TRBD2 might be the D (6 bases). The length of the CDR3 is 18 residues. Trimming left V 0 bases short and J 4 bases short, with 17 bases between. Germline V gene sequence: CDR1 SGHNT, CDR2 YYREEE (reference sequence). The CDR3 spells CASSLVGPRGSGANVLTF. Written as DNA, the CDR3 is TGTGCCAGCAGCTTGGTAGGCCCACGGGGGAGCGGGGCCAACGTCCTGACTTTC.

The CDR3 region is CATRTGEVSNQPQHF. CDR3 DNA sequence: TGCGCCACCAGGACAGGGGAAGTTAGCAATCAGCCCCAGCATTTT. The chain has TRBV10-1 and TRBJ1-5, with TRBD1 matching 9 bases. Germline V gives CDR1 WNHNN, CDR2 SYGVQD (reference sequence). The CDR3 length is 15 residues. Losses at the gene ends were 10 bases for V and 0 bases for J; bases not matched to a gene: 7.